Given below is one T cell receptor (beta chain) in context. The sample originates from a study of blood T cell repertoires in COVID-19. Study overall: Sample material is recorded as cDNA or gDNA derived from T cells, B-cell-depleted T cells, or PBMCs.

Per the original data handling: Estimated nucleated cell counts came from reference gene primer amplification. TCRdb keeps only in-frame clones here, not all; method: immunoSEQ multiplex PCR. V and J calls and clone size are those listed in that table; D and trimming were worked out from the DNA. Altogether fewer than 400,000 clones are present, about 92% being singletons, with the ten largest covering about 18%. The CDR3 has 13 amino acids. V lost 3 bases and J lost 8, with 9 bases in between. CDR1 is SGHRS, CDR2 YFSETQ, per germline. The genes are TRBV5-1 and TRBJ1-6; D ambiguous. Sequencing was carried out using PBMCs or T cells enriched from blood (not recorded which). The sequence was obtained from a woman in her twenties or thirties who had recovered from COVID-19. This CDR3 reads CASSSGSDSPLHF. CDR3 DNA sequence: TGCGCCAGCAGCTCGGGATCGGATTCACCCCTCCACTTT. Based on the CDR3 plus reference TRBV5-1 and TRBJ1-6, the full variable domain is KAGVTQTPRYLIKTRGQQVTLSCSPISGHRSVSWYQQTPGQGLQFLFEYFSETQRNKGNFPGRFSGRQFSNSRSEMNVSTLELGDSALYLCASSSGSDSPLHFGNGTRLTVT.